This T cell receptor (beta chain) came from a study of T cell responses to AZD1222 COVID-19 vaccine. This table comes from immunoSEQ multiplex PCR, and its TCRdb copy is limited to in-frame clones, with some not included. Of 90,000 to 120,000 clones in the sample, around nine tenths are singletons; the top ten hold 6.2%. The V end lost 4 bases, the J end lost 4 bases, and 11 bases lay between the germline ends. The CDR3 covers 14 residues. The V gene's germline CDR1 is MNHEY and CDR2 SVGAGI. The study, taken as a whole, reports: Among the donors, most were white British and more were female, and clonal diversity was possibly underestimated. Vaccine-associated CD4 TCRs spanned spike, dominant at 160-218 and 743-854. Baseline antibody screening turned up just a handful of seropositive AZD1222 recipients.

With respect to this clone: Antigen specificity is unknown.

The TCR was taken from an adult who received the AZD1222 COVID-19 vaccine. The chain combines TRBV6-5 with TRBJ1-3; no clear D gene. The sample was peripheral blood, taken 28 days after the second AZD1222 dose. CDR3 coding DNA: TGTGCCAGCAGTTCCGACCCTCTGGGAAACACCATATATTTT. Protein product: CASSSDPLGNTIYF.